These 9 T cell receptor beta chains were sequenced from one sample in a study of blood T cells in healthy people across ages. The authors ran a second PCR of about 6 to 11 cycles using a sample-barcoded 5' primer and a J-beta primer mix. One entry per CDR3 protein, called by TCRdb with MiXCR from the 5' RACE reads. The data hold about a million distinct CDR3 sequences, with approximately 38% observed a single time. Material for sequencing was blood. These receptors were obtained from a man aged 18 to 35 in good health.

This clonotype occurred a few times. The chain joins TRBV5-1 to TRBJ2-1, with D possibly matching TRBD2 (5 bases). Gene TRBJ2-7 matches the end of the DNA better, so the J call may be wrong. The V gene's germline CDR1 is SGHRS and CDR2 YFSETQ. The length of the CDR3 is 15 residues. The CDR3 bases are TGCGCCAGCACCGGGATAGGACGCTCCTACAATGAGCAGTACTTC. This encodes CASTGIGRSYNEQYF.

The table lists this clonotype with a few counts. The genes are TRBV2 and TRBJ2-2, with D unresolved. The CDR3 contains 14 residues. Trimming removed 7 bases at V and 1 base at J, with 10 bases between. The germline V gene encodes CDR1 SNHLY and CDR2 FYNNEI. The CDR3: CASKANRNTGELFF. The CDR3 nucleotides read TGTGCCAGCAAGGCGAACCGGAACACCGGGGAGCTGTTTTTT. Variable domain in full (rest from reference TRBV2 and TRBJ2-2): EPEVTQTPSHQVTQMGQEVILRCVPISNHLYFYWYRQILGQKVEFLVSFYNNEISEKSEIFDDQFSVERPDGSNFTLKIRSTKLEDSAMYFCASKANRNTGELFFGEGSRLTVL.

The V and J genes are TRBV9 and TRBJ1-4; tentative D call: TRBD1 (5 bases). Trimming left V 3 bases short and J 3 bases short, with 15 bases between. Germline V gives CDR1 SGDLS, CDR2 YYNGEE. This CDR3 contains 16 residues. The CDR3 DNA is TGTGCCAGCAGCGGGGGCTTTGGAGTGGCTAATGAAAAACTGTTTTTT. Translating gives CASSGGFGVANEKLFF.

The table lists this clonotype with a count of one. V usage is TRBV9 and J usage is TRBJ2-1; D ambiguous. Trimming shortened V by 4 bases and J by 3 bases, and 8 bases separated the two germline ends. The CDR3 runs to 13 residues. Germline assignment: CDR1 SGDLS and CDR2 YYNGEE. The CDR3 coding sequence is TGTGCCAGCAGCATAGACATCTACAATGAGCAGTTCTTC. Translated, it gives CASSIDIYNEQFF.

This clonotype was detected a few times. CDR3 sequence: CSATDSSAEAFF. The CDR3 nucleotides are TGCAGTGCTACCGATAGTAGTGCTGAAGCTTTCTTT. The chain joins TRBV20-1 to TRBJ1-1, with D unresolved. The length of the CDR3 is 12 residues. Germline V lookup: CDR1 DFQATT, CDR2 SNEGSKA (reference sequence). Trimming removed 4 bases from V and 6 bases from J, with 12 bases in between.

The chain is built from TRBV9 and TRBJ2-7, with D perhaps TRBD2 (6 bases). The germline V gene encodes CDR1 SGDLS and CDR2 YYNGEE. The V and J ends lost 0 bases and 4 bases respectively, with 14 bases between them. The CDR3 sequence is 15 residues long. In nucleotides, the CDR3 is TGTGCCAGCAGCGTAGTTGGGGACGCGGGATACGAGCAGTACTTC. This codes for CASSVVGDAGYEQYF.

Comment on this clonotype: A junction end diverges from the germline sequence, so it may reflect a read error. V and J are TRBV4-1 and TRBJ1-5; D is unresolved. The CDR3 is 16 residues long. The germline gives CDR1 MGHRA, CDR2 YSYEKL. The CDR3 DNA reads TGCGTCAGCAGCCAAGACCCTGCTGTGGGTAATCAGCCCCAGCATTTT. It encodes CVSSQDPAVGNQPQHF.

V is TRBV9 and J is TRBJ2-1, with no clear D. The germline gives CDR1 SGDLS, CDR2 YYNGEE. The V and J ends lost 4 bases and 7 bases respectively, with 12 bases between them. This CDR3 is 13 amino acids long. CDR3 DNA sequence: TGTGCCAGCAGCCCTAGAGGAGTGAATGAGCAGTTCTTC. Its translation: CASSPRGVNEQFF.

The chain combines TRBV4-3 with TRBJ2-7, with D unresolved. This CDR3 is 14 amino acids long. Trimming removed 4 bases at V and 4 bases at J, with 14 bases between. The germline CDR1 and CDR2 sequences are LGHNA and YSLEER. The CDR3 reads CASSPTAEGYEQYF. As DNA, the CDR3 is TGCGCCAGCAGCCCGACGGCAGAAGGGTACGAGCAGTACTTC.